Sequencing of this T cell receptor (beta chain) was carried out in a study of blood T cell repertoires in COVID-19. Study at large: Sites in the United States, Italy and Spain provided acute and convalescent COVID-19 samples.

Repertoires were generated with immunoSEQ multiplex PCR, while TCRdb's copy carries only in-frame clones and drops some. Here the sample spans a few hundred thousand clones, 85% being singletons. Categorization into cohorts depended on clinical history that participants reported. This TCR was sampled from a woman aged 45-65 years who had recovered from COVID-19. The specimen was PBMCs or T cells enriched from blood (not recorded which).

CDR3 nucleotide sequence: TGTGTCAGAAGCTTGATGCTAGCGGGGGGCCCAGGGTACTTCGAGCAGTACTTC. Translated: CVRSLMLAGGPGYFEQYF. The J gene is TRBJ2-7, the V gene TRBV7-5; the table calls TRBD2, which could not be checked here. TRBV7-5 is tagged as a pseudogene. This CDR3 has 18 residues.